The rows below give T cell receptor beta chains drawn from one sample of a study of control samples from healthy donors and cancer patients. TCRdb's table, derived via immunoSEQ multiplex PCR, lists solely in-frame clones and lacks some. Among approximately 190,000 clones listed, 91% were seen once. Sequencing was carried out using blood. Every receptor here comes from a man aged 25 to 45 in good health. CDR3s include the opening cysteine and the closing phenylalanine or tryptophan. The order of the fields is CDR3 length, J gene, V gene, clone size, D gene, CDR3 DNA, CDR3 protein. D genes are given only for firm matches. The listing skips clone size in some rows; elsewhere it reads once, few, many or a size class.

cdr3_length: 16
j_call: TRBJ1-6
v_call: TRBV14
clone_size: -
d_call: -
cdr3_nt: TGTGCCAGCAGCCAAGTAAGGGGTTTCAATAATTCACCCCTCCACTTT
cdr3_aa: CASSQVRGFNNSPLHF

cdr3_length: 14
j_call: TRBJ2-7
v_call: TRBV7-6
clone_size: -
d_call: -
cdr3_nt: TGTGCCAGCAGCGCAAGGACGGGTCCTGGCGAGCAGTACTTC
cdr3_aa: CASSARTGPGEQYF

cdr3_length: 15
j_call: TRBJ2-2
v_call: TRBV3-1/TRBV3-2
clone_size: few
d_call: TRBD2
cdr3_nt: TGTGCCAGCAGCCAAGTTACTAGCGGGGGCGGGGAGCTGTTTTTT
cdr3_aa: CASSQVTSGGGELFF

cdr3_length: 16
j_call: TRBJ2-7
v_call: TRBV2
clone_size: -
d_call: TRBD1
cdr3_nt: TGTGCCAGCAGTGGGGTGGGGGACAGTGGAACCTACGAGCAGTACTTC
cdr3_aa: CASSGVGDSGTYEQYF

cdr3_length: 16
j_call: TRBJ2-1
v_call: TRBV19
clone_size: -
d_call: TRBD1
cdr3_nt: TGTGCCAGTAGTACTGCAAGACAGGGCCTATACAATGAGCAGTTCTTC
cdr3_aa: CASSTARQGLYNEQFF

cdr3_length: 13
j_call: TRBJ2-7
v_call: TRBV5-1
clone_size: -
d_call: -
cdr3_nt: TGCGCCAGCCAAAACTTCCCCGCCTACGAGCAGTACTTC
cdr3_aa: CASQNFPAYEQYF

cdr3_length: 15
j_call: TRBJ1-1
v_call: TRBV5-1
clone_size: -
d_call: -
cdr3_nt: TGCGCCAGCAGCTTGGATACAGCTGTGAGCACTGAAGCTTTCTTT
cdr3_aa: CASSLDTAVSTEAFF

cdr3_length: 12
j_call: TRBJ1-2
v_call: TRBV6-5
clone_size: few
d_call: -
cdr3_nt: TGTGCCACGGAACAGTTTAATGATGGCTACACCTTC
cdr3_aa: CATEQFNDGYTF

cdr3_length: 12
j_call: TRBJ1-4
v_call: TRBV5-1
clone_size: -
d_call: -
cdr3_nt: TGCGCCAGCAGCTTTGGAGGAGAAAAACTGTTTTTT
cdr3_aa: CASSFGGEKLFF

cdr3_length: 20
j_call: TRBJ1-3
v_call: TRBV10-1
clone_size: -
d_call: -
cdr3_nt: TGCGCCAGCAGTGAGTCCTACAAGGGGCCCCGTGGACCATCTGGAAACACCATATATTTT
cdr3_aa: CASSESYKGPRGPSGNTIYF

cdr3_length: 13
j_call: TRBJ1-2
v_call: TRBV2
clone_size: -
d_call: TRBD1
cdr3_nt: TGTGCCAGCAGCCTCGACAGGGGCAATGGCTACACCTTC
cdr3_aa: CASSLDRGNGYTF

cdr3_length: 16
j_call: TRBJ2-4
v_call: TRBV27
clone_size: -
d_call: TRBD1
cdr3_nt: TGTGCCAGCAGTCCCGCCCCCGGGACAGGGAAACGCATTCAGTACTTC
cdr3_aa: CASSPAPGTGKRIQYF

cdr3_length: 14
j_call: TRBJ2-2
v_call: TRBV7-9
clone_size: -
d_call: -
cdr3_nt: TGTGCCAGCAGCGAAATCGAGAACACCGGGGAGCTGTTTTTT
cdr3_aa: CASSEIENTGELFF

cdr3_length: 15
j_call: TRBJ1-2
v_call: TRBV30
clone_size: -
d_call: TRBD1
cdr3_nt: TGTGCCTGGACAGGGACAGGTGCCAAATGGAATGGCTACACCTTC
cdr3_aa: CAWTGTGAKWNGYTF

cdr3_length: 14
j_call: TRBJ2-7
v_call: TRBV29-1
clone_size: -
d_call: TRBD1
cdr3_nt: TGCAGCGTTGAGGCCGGGACAGGGTCCCACGAGCAGTACTTC
cdr3_aa: CSVEAGTGSHEQYF

cdr3_length: 15
j_call: TRBJ1-6
v_call: TRBV9
clone_size: -
d_call: -
cdr3_nt: TGTGCCAGCAGCGTAGGAAGGAGCGGGAATTCACCCCTCCACTTT
cdr3_aa: CASSVGRSGNSPLHF

cdr3_length: 10
j_call: TRBJ1-6
v_call: TRBV28
clone_size: -
d_call: -
cdr3_nt: TGTGCCAGCGCCGCGGGTCACCTCCACTTT
cdr3_aa: CASAAGHLHF

cdr3_length: 16
j_call: TRBJ2-3
v_call: TRBV27
clone_size: -
d_call: -
cdr3_nt: TGTGCCAGCAGTTTATTCTCTGGGGTCAGCACAGATACGCAGTATTTT
cdr3_aa: CASSLFSGVSTDTQYF

cdr3_length: 13
j_call: TRBJ2-7
v_call: TRBV7-9
clone_size: -
d_call: -
cdr3_nt: TGTGCCAGCGGTGCCCCCATTATCCACGAGCAGTACTTC
cdr3_aa: CASGAPIIHEQYF

cdr3_length: 15
j_call: TRBJ2-4
v_call: TRBV5-6
clone_size: -
d_call: -
cdr3_nt: TGTGCCAGCAGCTTTTCAGCAGGGCTTTCAAACATTCAGTACTTC
cdr3_aa: CASSFSAGLSNIQYF

cdr3_length: 17
j_call: TRBJ2-3
v_call: TRBV11-2
clone_size: -
d_call: -
cdr3_nt: TGTGCCAGCAGCTTAGAAGGGGGATCACCTTTTTTTGATACGCAGTATTTT
cdr3_aa: CASSLEGGSPFFDTQYF

cdr3_length: 12
j_call: TRBJ1-1
v_call: TRBV29-1
clone_size: -
d_call: -
cdr3_nt: TGCAGCGTTGAAGAACCCACGGCTGAAGCTTTCTTT
cdr3_aa: CSVEEPTAEAFF

cdr3_length: 15
j_call: TRBJ1-6
v_call: TRBV30
clone_size: -
d_call: TRBD1
cdr3_nt: TGTGCCTGGAGGGACAGGGGGTTTTATAATTCACCCCTCCACTTT
cdr3_aa: CAWRDRGFYNSPLHF